This T cell receptor beta chain was sequenced during a study of control samples from healthy donors and cancer patients. Here immunoSEQ multiplex PCR was the method, and the copy in TCRdb shows in-frame clones only, minus some. The table lists tens of thousands of clones, roughly 89% of them singletons. The J segment lost 3 bases and the V segment lost 2 bases, leaving 1 base of the junction unmatched. CDR3 length: 13 residues. Germline loops: CDR1 KGHSH, CDR2 LQKENI. This sequence originates from a woman aged 55 to 70 in good health. Sequencing used blood. J is TRBJ2-7 and V is TRBV18; 7 nucleotides match TRBD2. For the CDR3, the DNA is TGTGCCAGCTCACCAGGGGAGGGCTACGAGCAGTACTTC. It is translated as CASSPGEGYEQYF. Combining the CDR3 with reference TRBV18 and TRBJ2-7 gives the whole variable domain NAGVMQNPRHLVRRRGQEARLRCSPMKGHSHVYWYRQLPEEGLKFMVYLQKENIIDESGMPKERFSAEFPKEGPSILRIQQVVRGDSAAYFCASSPGEGYEQYFGPGTRLTVT.